The source of this T cell receptor (beta chain) is a study of T cell changes during pregnancy in multiple sclerosis (dated 2019 in TCRdb). Notes on the research overall: Changes in the T cell repertoire over the course of pregnancy were examined in this study in women with multiple sclerosis.

This clone has only a few counts. Its antigen remains undetermined. One base away there is no much larger clone; base qualities are not given. For this chain, trimming is 6 bases at the V end and 0 bases at the J end, and the number of junction bases without a gene match is 12. The germline V gene encodes CDR1 MRHNA and CDR2 SNTAGT. Taken from cysteine to phenylalanine, the CDR3 has 17 residues. This entry keeps only the CDR3 DNA: 51 bases, framed from base 1. The library was prepared using the immunoSEQ multiplex PCR assay. The table was pulled from immuneACCESS by TCRdb, which kept in-frame rearrangements only. Such tables lose some clones; where checked, under half of the loss comes from unresolved V genes, and the rest has no known cause. The sample includes 95,000 to 150,000 clones, with approximately 93% observed a single time. Less than 7.5% of the sample is taken by the ten largest.

The chain employs TRBV6-4 and TRBJ1-1; 8 middle bases align to TRBD1. This specimen was peripheral blood, taken before pregnancy. This TCR was recovered from a female donor with multiple sclerosis, enrolled in a pregnancy study. The nucleotides are TGTGCCAGCAGATCACCAGACAGGGGTGAAGTGAACACTGAAGCTTTCTTT. Translated, this is CASRSPDRGEVNTEAFF.